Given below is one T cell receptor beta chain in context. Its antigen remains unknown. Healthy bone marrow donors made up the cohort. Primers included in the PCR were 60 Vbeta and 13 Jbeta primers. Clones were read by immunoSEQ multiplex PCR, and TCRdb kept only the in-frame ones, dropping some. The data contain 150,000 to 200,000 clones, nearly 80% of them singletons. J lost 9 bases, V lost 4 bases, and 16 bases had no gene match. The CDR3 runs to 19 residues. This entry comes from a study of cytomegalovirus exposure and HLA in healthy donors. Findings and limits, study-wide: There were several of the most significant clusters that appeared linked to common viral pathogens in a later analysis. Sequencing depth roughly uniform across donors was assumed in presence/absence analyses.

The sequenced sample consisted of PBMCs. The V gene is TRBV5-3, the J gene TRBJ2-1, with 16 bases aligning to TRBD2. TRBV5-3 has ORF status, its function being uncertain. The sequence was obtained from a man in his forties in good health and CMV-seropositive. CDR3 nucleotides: TGTGCCAGAAGCACGACGGGACTAGCGGGAGGGCCACCGCCCGCTGAGCAGTTCTTC. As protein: CARSTTGLAGGPPPAEQFF.